This TCR beta chain was captured by sequencing in a study of post-analysis software for immune sequencing data. Study conclusions and caveats: TRBV5-6, TRBV5-1 and TRBV20-1 were among 4 or 5 TRBV segments more frequent in patients than controls.

The CDR3 has 16 residues. V dropped 5 bases and J dropped 3 bases, with 17 bases sitting between them. A note on this clonotype: Antigen specificity is unknown.

Unique molecular identifiers had been added to the TCR beta cDNA libraries. TCRdb itself ran the PCR reads through MiXCR, one entry per CDR3 protein. The profile covers some 190,000 distinct CDR3 sequences, with 29% appearing a single time and nearly 3.5% taken by the ten largest. The sample taken for sequencing was blood. The sequence was collected from a girl aged 2 to 17 with multiple sclerosis. The chain employs TRBV12-3 or TRBV12-4 and TRBJ1-5; no firm D call. CDR3 coding DNA: TGTGCCAGCAGTCCCGGTCACGGGAGTCTCAATCAGCCCCAGCATTTT. Translation: CASSPGHGSLNQPQHF.